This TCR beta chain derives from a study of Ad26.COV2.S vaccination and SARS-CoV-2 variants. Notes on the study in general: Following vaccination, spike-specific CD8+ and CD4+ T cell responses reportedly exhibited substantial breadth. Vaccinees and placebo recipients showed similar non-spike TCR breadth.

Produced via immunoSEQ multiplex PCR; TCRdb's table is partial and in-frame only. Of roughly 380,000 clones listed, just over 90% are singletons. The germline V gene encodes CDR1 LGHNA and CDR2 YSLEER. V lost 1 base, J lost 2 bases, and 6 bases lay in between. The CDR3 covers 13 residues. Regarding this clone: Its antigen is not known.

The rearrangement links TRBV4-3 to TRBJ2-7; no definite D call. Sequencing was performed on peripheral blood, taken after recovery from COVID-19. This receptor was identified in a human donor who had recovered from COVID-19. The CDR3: CASSQGRAYEQYF. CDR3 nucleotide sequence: TGCGCCAGCAGCCAAGGACGGGCCTACGAGCAGTACTTC.